The next 11 T cell receptor beta chains were all read from a single sample in a study of cytotoxic CD8 clonotypes in ibrutinib-treated CLL. TCRdb's copy holds only in-frame clones and misses some; the assay was immunoSEQ multiplex PCR. The sample has approximately 90,000 clones, roughly four fifths seen once. Sample: PBMCs, taken after 24 months of ibrutinib treatment. These receptors originate from a human donor with chronic lymphocytic leukemia.

The chain recombines TRBV4-3 with TRBJ1-4; 7 nucleotides align to TRBD1. Germline assignment: CDR1 LGHNA and CDR2 YSLEER. With V trimmed by 4 bases and J by 5 bases, 4 bases remained unmatched. The CDR3 sequence is 14 residues long. CDR3 sequence: CASSRDRENEKLFF. The CDR3 coding sequence is TGCGCCAGCAGCCGCGACAGGGAGAATGAAAAACTGTTTTTT.

This chain uses TRBV5-1 with TRBJ1-5, with TRBD1 as a possible D gene (6 bases). The CDR3 spans 14 residues. Germline V gives CDR1 SGHRS, CDR2 YFSETQ. Trimming removed 6 bases at V and 5 bases at J, with 15 bases between. The CDR3 sequence: CASTQQGGDQPQHF. CDR3 sequence (DNA): TGCGCCAGCACCCAACAGGGAGGGGATCAGCCCCAGCATTTT.

V and J are TRBV7-6 and TRBJ2-5; no clear D gene. The closer fit of TRBJ2-7 to the DNA end suggests the J call may be wrong. Germline V gives CDR1 SGHVS, CDR2 FNYEAQ. CDR3 length: 14 amino acids. The CDR3 DNA reads as TGTGCCAGCAGCTTAGATCACAACACGTACGAGCAGTACTTC. It yields the protein CASSLDHNTYEQYF.

This clone has just one count. The CDR3 sequence is CASSVDRGSETQYF. CDR3 in DNA: TGTGCCAGCAGCGTAGACAGGGGATCAGAGACCCAGTACTTC. This rearrangement joins TRBV9 to TRBJ2-5; 7 bases align to TRBD1. The CDR3 contains 14 residues. The germline CDR1 and CDR2 sequences are SGDLS and YYNGEE. V trimming: 0 bases; J trimming: 4 bases; junction bases outside the gene matches: 3.

This clone was counted a few times. The chain links TRBV7-2 to TRBJ1-1; 10 bases fit TRBD1. The junction had 3 bases not matched to a gene; V was cut back by 5 bases and J by 3 bases. Looked up from germline, CDR1 is SGHTA and CDR2 is FQGNSA. This CDR3 contains 14 residues. The CDR3 spells CASSQDRGYTEAFF. CDR3 nucleotide sequence: TGTGCCAGCAGCCAGGACAGGGGGTACACTGAAGCTTTCTTT.

This chain connects TRBV4-1 to TRBJ2-7, with no clear D. Trimming left V 1 base short and J 2 bases short, with 12 bases between. The CDR3 has 15 amino acids. Per the germline V gene, CDR1 is MGHRA and CDR2 is YSYEKL. In nucleotides, the CDR3 is TGCGCCAGCAGCCAAGCCTCCAGAGGACCCTACGAGCAGTACTTC. Its translation is CASSQASRGPYEQYF.

This chain uses TRBV28 with TRBJ1-4, with D hard to call. V was shortened by 2 bases and J by 7 bases, with 11 bases between the two germline ends. CDR1 and CDR2 (germline): MDHEN, SYDVKM. This CDR3 comprises 14 residues. The CDR3 coding sequence is TGTGCCAGCAGTTTAACCCTTAGGCGTGAAAAACTGTTTTTT. The encoded protein is CASSLTLRREKLFF.

The rearrangement joins TRBV7-8 to TRBJ2-3; no clear D gene. Per germline, CDR1 SGHVS and CDR2 FQNEAQ. V lost 7 bases and J 0 bases, leaving 20 bases between the germline ends. The CDR3 length is 17 residues. The CDR3 coding sequence is TGTGCCAGCACCTACCGAGCCCCACTATCTAGCACAGATACGCAGTATTTT. Translating gives CASTYRAPLSSTDTQYF.

A few counts support this clone. The chain links TRBV5-1 to TRBJ1-1, with 8 bases that match TRBD1. Germline V gene lookup returns CDR1 SGHRS and CDR2 YFSETQ. The CDR3 has 14 residues. The V and J ends lost 5 bases and 2 bases, in that order; junction bases with no gene match: 5. The chain's CDR3 is CASRLGQGNTEAFF. In DNA form, the CDR3 reads TGCGCCAGCAGACTCGGACAGGGAAACACTGAAGCTTTCTTT.

The V call is TRBV18, the J call TRBJ2-2; unclear D gene. Germline CDR1 and CDR2: KGHSH and LQKENI. The CDR3 is made up of 15 amino acids. V gave up 3 bases and J gave up 1 base, with 9 bases separating them. The CDR3 bases are TGTGCCAGCTCACCTGTCGGTCAGAACACCGGGGAGCTGTTTTTT. It specifies CASSPVGQNTGELFF.

This clone has a single count. The chain combines TRBV18 with TRBJ1-1, with 7 nucleotides matching TRBD1. Losses at the gene ends were 5 bases for V and 3 bases for J; bases not matched to a gene: 3. The CDR3 has 13 residues. Per the germline V gene, CDR1 is KGHSH and CDR2 is LQKENI. The CDR3 sequence is CASSIGQDTEAFF. The CDR3 DNA reads as TGTGCCAGCTCAATCGGACAGGACACTGAAGCTTTCTTT.